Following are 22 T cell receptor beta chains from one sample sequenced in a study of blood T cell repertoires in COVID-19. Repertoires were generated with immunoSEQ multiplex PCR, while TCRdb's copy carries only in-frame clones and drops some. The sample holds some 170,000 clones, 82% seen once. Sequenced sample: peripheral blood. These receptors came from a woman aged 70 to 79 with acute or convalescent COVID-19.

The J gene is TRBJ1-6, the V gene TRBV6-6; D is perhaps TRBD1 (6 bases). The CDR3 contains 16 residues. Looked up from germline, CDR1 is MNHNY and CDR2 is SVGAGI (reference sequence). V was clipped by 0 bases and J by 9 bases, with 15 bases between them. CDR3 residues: CASSYSYREVVSPLHF. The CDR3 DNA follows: TGTGCCAGCAGTTACTCGTACAGGGAAGTTGTTTCACCCCTCCACTTT.

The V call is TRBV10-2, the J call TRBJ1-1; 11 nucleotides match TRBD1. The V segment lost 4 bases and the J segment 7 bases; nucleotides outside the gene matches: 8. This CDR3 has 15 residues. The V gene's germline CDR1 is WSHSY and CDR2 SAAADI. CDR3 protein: CASSVTGQGVYEAFF. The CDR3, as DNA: TGCGCCAGCAGTGTTACGGGACAGGGGGTCTATGAAGCTTTCTTT.

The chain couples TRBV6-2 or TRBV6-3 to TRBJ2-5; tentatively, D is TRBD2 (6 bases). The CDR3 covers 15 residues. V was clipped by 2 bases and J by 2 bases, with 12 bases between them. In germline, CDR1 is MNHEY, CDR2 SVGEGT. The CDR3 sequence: CASSYGGTPQETQYF. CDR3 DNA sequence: TGTGCCAGCAGTTACGGAGGGACGCCGCAAGAGACCCAGTACTTC.

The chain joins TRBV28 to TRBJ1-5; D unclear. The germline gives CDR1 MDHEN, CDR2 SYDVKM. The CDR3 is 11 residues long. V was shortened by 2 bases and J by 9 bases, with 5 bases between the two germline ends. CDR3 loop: CASSLTVPQHF. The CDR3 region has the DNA TGTGCCAGCAGTTTAACAGTGCCCCAGCATTTT.

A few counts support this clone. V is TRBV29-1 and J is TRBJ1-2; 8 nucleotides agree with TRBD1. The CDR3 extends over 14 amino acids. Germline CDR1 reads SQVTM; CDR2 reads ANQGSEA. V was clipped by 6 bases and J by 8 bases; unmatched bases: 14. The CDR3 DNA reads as TGCAGCGTAGAATCACAGGGGGTAACGGGGGGCTACACCTTC. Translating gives CSVESQGVTGGYTF.

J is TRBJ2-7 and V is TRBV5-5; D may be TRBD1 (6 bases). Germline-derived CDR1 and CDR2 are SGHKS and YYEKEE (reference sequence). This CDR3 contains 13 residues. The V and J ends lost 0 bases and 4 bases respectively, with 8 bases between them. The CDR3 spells CASSLAGVYEQYF. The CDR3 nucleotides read TGTGCCAGCAGCTTGGCAGGGGTGTACGAGCAGTACTTC.

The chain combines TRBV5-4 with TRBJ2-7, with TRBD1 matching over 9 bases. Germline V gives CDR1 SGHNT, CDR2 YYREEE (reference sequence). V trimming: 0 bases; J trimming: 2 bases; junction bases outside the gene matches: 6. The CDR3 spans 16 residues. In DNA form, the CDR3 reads TGTGCCAGCAGCTTGGCGGGACAGGGAATAACCTACGAGCAGTACTTC. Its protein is CASSLAGQGITYEQYF.

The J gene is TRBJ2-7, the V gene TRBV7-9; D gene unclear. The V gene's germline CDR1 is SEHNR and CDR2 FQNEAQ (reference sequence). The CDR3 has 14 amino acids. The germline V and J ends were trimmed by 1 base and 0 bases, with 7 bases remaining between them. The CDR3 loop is CASSLGASSYEQYF. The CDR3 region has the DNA TGTGCCAGCAGCTTAGGGGCCAGCTCCTACGAGCAGTACTTC.

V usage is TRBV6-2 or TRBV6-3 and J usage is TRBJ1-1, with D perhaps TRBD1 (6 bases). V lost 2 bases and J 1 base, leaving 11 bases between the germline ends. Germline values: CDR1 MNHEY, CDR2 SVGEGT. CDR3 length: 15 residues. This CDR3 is CASSYVGRGNTEAFF. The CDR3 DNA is TGTGCCAGCAGTTACGTTGGCAGGGGGAACACTGAAGCTTTCTTT.

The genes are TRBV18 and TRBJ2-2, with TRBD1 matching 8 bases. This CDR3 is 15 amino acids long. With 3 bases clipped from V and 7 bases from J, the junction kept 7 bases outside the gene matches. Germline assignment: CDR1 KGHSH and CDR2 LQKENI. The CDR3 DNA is TGTGCCAGCTCACCCCAGGGGGCCGACATCGGGGAGCTGTTTTTT. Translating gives CASSPQGADIGELFF.

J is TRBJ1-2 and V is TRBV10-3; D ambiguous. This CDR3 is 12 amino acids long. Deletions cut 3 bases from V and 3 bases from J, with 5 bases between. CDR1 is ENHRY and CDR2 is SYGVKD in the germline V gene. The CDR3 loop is CAISDGDYGYTF. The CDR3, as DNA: TGTGCCATCAGTGACGGAGACTATGGCTACACCTTC.

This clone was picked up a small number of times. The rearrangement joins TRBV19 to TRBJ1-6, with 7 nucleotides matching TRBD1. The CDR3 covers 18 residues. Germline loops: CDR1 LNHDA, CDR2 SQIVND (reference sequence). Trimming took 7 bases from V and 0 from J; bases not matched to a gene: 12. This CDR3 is CASTRGVYGGSYNSPLHF. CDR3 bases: TGTGCCAGTACCAGGGGGGTCTACGGTGGCTCCTATAATTCACCCCTCCACTTT.

The CDR3 spells CASSWGPRAEQFF. The CDR3 DNA reads as TGTGCCAGCAGCTGGGGCCCTAGGGCTGAGCAGTTCTTC. This chain links TRBV6-2 or TRBV6-3 with TRBJ2-1, with TRBD1 as a possible D gene (5 bases). The CDR3 loop spans 13 amino acids. Germline assignment: CDR1 MNHEY and CDR2 SVGEGT. Trimming removed 6 bases from V and 9 bases from J, with 15 bases in between.

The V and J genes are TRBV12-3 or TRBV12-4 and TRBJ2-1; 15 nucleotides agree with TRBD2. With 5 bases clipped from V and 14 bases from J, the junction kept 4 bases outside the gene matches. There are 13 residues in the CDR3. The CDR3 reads CASSRTSGGAEFF. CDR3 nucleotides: TGTGCCAGCAGTCGGACTAGCGGGGGGGCTGAGTTCTTC.

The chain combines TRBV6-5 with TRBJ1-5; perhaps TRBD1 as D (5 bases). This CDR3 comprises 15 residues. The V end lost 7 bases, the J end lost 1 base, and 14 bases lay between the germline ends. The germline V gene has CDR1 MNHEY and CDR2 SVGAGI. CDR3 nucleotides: TGTGCCAGCATCGGGGGGACCCCCAGCAATCAGCCCCAGCATTTT. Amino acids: CASIGGTPSNQPQHF.

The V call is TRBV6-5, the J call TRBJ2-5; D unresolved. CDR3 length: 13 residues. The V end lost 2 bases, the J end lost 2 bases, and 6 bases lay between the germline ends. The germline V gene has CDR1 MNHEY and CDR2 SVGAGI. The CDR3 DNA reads TGTGCCAGCAGTTACATACTACAAGAGACCCAGTACTTC. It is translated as CASSYILQETQYF.

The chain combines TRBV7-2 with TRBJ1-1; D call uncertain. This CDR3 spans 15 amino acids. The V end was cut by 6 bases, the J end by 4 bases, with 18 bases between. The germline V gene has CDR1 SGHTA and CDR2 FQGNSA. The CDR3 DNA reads TGTGCCAGCAGTCGTCCCTTCCGGAGTGGCACTGAAGCTTTCTTT. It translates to CASSRPFRSGTEAFF.

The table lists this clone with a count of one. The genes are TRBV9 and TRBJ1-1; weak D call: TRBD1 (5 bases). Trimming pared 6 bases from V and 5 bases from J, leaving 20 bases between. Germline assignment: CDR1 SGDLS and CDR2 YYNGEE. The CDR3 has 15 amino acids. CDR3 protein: CASTSSTGGFTEAFF. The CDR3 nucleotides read TGTGCCAGCACTTCCAGTACAGGCGGTTTTACTGAAGCTTTCTTT.

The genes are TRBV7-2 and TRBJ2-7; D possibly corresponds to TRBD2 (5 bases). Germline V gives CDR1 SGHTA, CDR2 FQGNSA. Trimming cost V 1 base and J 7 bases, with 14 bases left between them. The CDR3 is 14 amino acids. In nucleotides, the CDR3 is TGTGCCAGCAGCTTAGAGGCCAGGTGGAGGGAGCAGTACTTC. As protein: CASSLEARWREQYF.

As DNA, the CDR3 is TGTGCCACCAGCAGAGCCGCGGGATCGAACACCGGGGAGCTGTTTTTT. Translating it yields CATSRAAGSNTGELFF. The chain uses TRBV15 and TRBJ2-2, with a weak D call TRBD2 (6 bases). Germline CDR1 and CDR2: LNHNV and YYDKDF (reference sequence). The CDR3 sequence is 16 residues long. Trimming cost V 1 base and J 0 bases, with 9 bases left between them.

The CDR3 here is CSVAGQQETQYF. CDR3 DNA sequence: TGCAGCGTTGCGGGACAGCAAGAGACCCAGTACTTC. This chain joins TRBV29-1 and TRBJ2-5, with 7 bases that match TRBD1. The CDR3 runs 12 residues. Germline loops: CDR1 SQVTM, CDR2 ANQGSEA. V trimming: 4 bases; J trimming: 2 bases; junction bases outside the gene matches: 1. Full variable domain (missing parts from reference TRBV29-1 and TRBJ2-5): SAVISQKPSRDICQRGTSLTIQCQVDSQVTMMFWYRQQPGQSLTLIATANQGSEATYESGFVIDKFPISRPNLTFSTLTVSNMSPEDSSIYLCSVAGQQETQYFGPGTRLLVL.

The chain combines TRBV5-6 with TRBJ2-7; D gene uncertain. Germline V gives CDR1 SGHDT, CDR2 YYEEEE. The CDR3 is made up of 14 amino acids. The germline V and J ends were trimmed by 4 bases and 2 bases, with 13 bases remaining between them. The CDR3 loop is CASSISTTTYEQYF. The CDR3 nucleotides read TGTGCCAGCAGCATTTCGACAACAACCTACGAGCAGTACTTC. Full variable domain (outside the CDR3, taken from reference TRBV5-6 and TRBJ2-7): DAGVTQSPTHLIKTRGQQVTLRCSPKSGHDTVSWYQQALGQGPQFIFQYYEEEERQRGNFPDRFSGHQFPNYSSELNVNALLLGDSALYLCASSISTTTYEQYFGPGTRLTVT.